This T cell receptor (beta chain) is from a study of blood T cell repertoires in COVID-19. In the study overall: Donors in the United States, Italy and Spain gave samples during acute or convalescent COVID-19. The cDNA or gDNA used as material had been derived from T cells, B-cell-depleted T cells, or PBMCs.

TCRdb's copy holds only in-frame clones and misses some; the assay was immunoSEQ multiplex PCR. The sample carries roughly 63,000 clones, about 73% recorded once. The germline CDR1 and CDR2 sequences are SGHTA and FQGNSA. The CDR3 runs to 15 residues. Trimming shortened V by 2 bases and J by 3 bases, and 8 bases separated the two germline ends. The V and J genes are TRBV7-2 and TRBJ2-6, with D unclear. The clonotype originates from a woman at least 80 years old with acute or convalescent COVID-19. Material: peripheral blood. CDR3 in amino acids: CASSLSRDGANVLTF. In DNA, the CDR3 is TGTGCCAGCAGCTTAAGTCGAGATGGGGCCAACGTCCTGACTTTC. The complete variable domain, with remaining parts taken from reference TRBV7-2 and TRBJ2-6, reads GAGVSQSPSNKVTEKGKDVELRCDPISGHTALYWYRQSLGQGLEFLIYFQGNSAPDKSGLPSDRFSAERTGGSVSTLTIQRTQQEDSAVYLCASSLSRDGANVLTFGAGSRLTVL.